The sequence of this T cell receptor (beta chain) was determined in a study of cytomegalovirus exposure and HLA in healthy donors. Amplification used 60 Vbeta primers and 13 Jbeta primers. Clones were sequenced by immunoSEQ multiplex PCR, and TCRdb holds only the in-frame ones, with some missing. This sample's clone table lists around 50,000 clones. Points on this clone: Its cognate antigen is unknown.

Study-wide results and caveats: Fewer N-insertions (relative to the roughly 730-donor mean) were reportedly seen in an Asian-associated ancestry cluster in a later analysis.

Germline-derived CDR1 and CDR2 are LNHDA and SQIVND (reference sequence). Trimming left V 7 bases short and J 4 bases short, with 11 bases between. The CDR3 has 13 amino acids. The sequenced sample consisted of PBMCs. This clonotype was sampled from a female donor in good health and CMV-seronegative. The chain uses TRBV19 and TRBJ1-5, with D perhaps TRBD1 (5 bases). The CDR3 loop is CASKGTGNQPQHF. CDR3 sequence (DNA): TGTGCCAGTAAGGGGACTGGAAATCAGCCCCAGCATTTT.